What follows is one TCR beta chain and its context. The sample is drawn from a study of cytomegalovirus exposure and HLA in healthy donors. Primers included in the PCR were 60 Vbeta and 13 Jbeta primers. Data came from immunoSEQ multiplex PCR; TCRdb stores just in-frame clones and leaves some out. The sample has some 160,000 clones, about 72% seen once. This TCR was sampled from a middle-aged man in good health and CMV-seropositive. Sequenced material: PBMCs.

CDR3 sequence: CASSSTQGNNQPQHF. The CDR3 nucleotides read TGTGCCAGCTCATCGACACAGGGGAATAATCAGCCCCAGCATTTT. J is TRBJ1-5 and V is TRBV18; 7 nucleotides match TRBD1. Germline V CDR1 and CDR2: KGHSH, LQKENI. Trimming cost V 5 bases and J 4 bases; bases outside gene matches: 8. The CDR3 contains 15 residues.